The clone carrying this T cell receptor (beta chain) has a handful of counts. Antigen specificity is unknown. Sequencing was performed with immunoSEQ multiplex PCR; in TCRdb, only in-frame clones are kept and a portion is missing. The sample lists more than 95,000 clones, 92% occurring once. The source of the sample is a study of T cell responses to AZD1222 COVID-19 vaccine. At the level of the study: Combined were second doses at about 4 or about 12 weeks.

Study-level findings and limits: Donors were largely white British and mainly female; clonal diversity was possibly underestimated. Per reports, nearly half of all spike-specific TCRs target regions that are unmutated in variants.

The receptor's source is an adult in good health. This sample comprised peripheral blood, obtained on day 0 of AZD1222 vaccination.

CDR3 sequence reads: CASSSYSAEAFF. The CDR3 DNA reads as TGTGCCAGCAGCTCATACAGTGCCGAAGCTTTCTTT. This rearrangement joins TRBV5-5 to TRBJ1-1; no firm D call. The CDR3 totals 12 residues. V was clipped by 3 bases and J by 8 bases, with 11 bases between them. Germline V gives CDR1 SGHKS, CDR2 YYEKEE (reference sequence).